Below, 10 T cell receptor beta chains from the same sample are listed, as sequenced in a study of beta chain features in type 1 diabetes. Expressed TCRB transcripts were sequenced after all isolated RNA was converted to cDNA. The protocol was immunoSEQ multiplex PCR, while the TCRdb copy is restricted to in-frame clones and leaves out a portion. The repertoire holds roughly 250,000 clones, over 8.5% seen once, with around 0.031% in the top ten. Sequences were obtained from naive CD4+ T cells from blood. The receptor source for this set is a woman aged 18-30 years in good health.

In regard to this clone: Other nucleotide sequences in the sample specify the same CDR3. The V and J genes are TRBV19 and TRBJ2-1; 8 bases fit TRBD1. CDR1 is LNHDA, CDR2 SQIVND, per germline (reference sequence). The CDR3 is 12 residues long. V shed 3 bases and J 9 bases; nucleotides not matched to a gene: 1. As DNA, the CDR3 is TGTGCCAGTAGTATTACAGGGGGTGAGCAGTTCTTC. Its protein is CASSITGGEQFF.

This clone has just a few counts. The rearrangement joins TRBV2 to TRBJ2-2; D perhaps matches TRBD2 (5 bases). The CDR3 spans 13 residues. Looked up from germline, CDR1 is SNHLY and CDR2 is FYNNEI. Trimming took off 8 bases at V and 5 bases at J, with 12 bases between the two ends. CDR3 in DNA: TGTGCCAGCGAGGGCAGAAGGACCGGGGAGCTGTTTTTT. Translating gives CASEGRRTGELFF.

This clone was seen more than once but under ten times. The rearrangement links TRBV5-5 to TRBJ2-4; D is ambiguous. Germline V gene lookup returns CDR1 SGHKS and CDR2 YYEKEE (reference sequence). V lost 0 bases to trimming and J lost 8 bases, with 9 bases between them. The CDR3 length is 13 residues. CDR3 sequence: CASSLGFADIQYF. The CDR3 DNA reads as TGTGCCAGCAGCTTGGGATTCGCGGACATTCAGTACTTC.

This clone was seen a handful of times. The chain carries TRBV7-9 and TRBJ2-5; TRBD1 agrees at 7 bases. CDR1 SEHNR and CDR2 FQNEAQ come from the germline V gene (reference sequence). The trim removed 4 bases at V and 6 bases at J, leaving 5 bases unmatched. This CDR3 comprises 13 residues. The CDR3 spells CASSSTGWQTQYF. CDR3 DNA: TGTGCCAGCAGCTCGACAGGGTGGCAGACCCAGTACTTC. Full variable domain (missing parts from reference TRBV7-9 and TRBJ2-5): DTGVSQNPRHKITKRGQNVTFRCDPISEHNRLYWYRQTLGQGPEFLTYFQNEAQLEKSRLLSDRFSAERPKGSFSTLEIQRTEQGDSAMYLCASSSTGWQTQYFGPGTRLLVL.

The rearrangement uses TRBV6-5 and TRBJ1-4; 8 bases map to TRBD1. V dropped 2 bases and J dropped 8; count of bases not matched to a gene: 7. CDR1 MNHEY and CDR2 SVGAGI come from the germline V gene. The length of the CDR3 is 15 residues. The CDR3, as DNA: TGTGCCAGCAGTTACACAGGGGGTTTAGGAGAAAAACTGTTTTTT. Translation gives CASSYTGGLGEKLFF.

In its sample, this clone was seen many times. The chain has TRBV7-2 and TRBJ2-1, with D perhaps matching TRBD1 (6 bases). The CDR3 runs 16 residues. Germline CDR1 reads SGHTA; CDR2 reads FQGNSA. V lost 5 bases, J lost 2 bases, and 16 bases lay in between. The CDR3: CASSTTGTSAYNEQFF. CDR3 sequence (DNA): TGTGCCAGCAGCACAACCGGGACATCCGCCTACAATGAGCAGTTCTTC.

This clone was recorded a few times. The chain links TRBV7-8 to TRBJ1-1; TRBD1 might be the D (5 bases). CDR1 SGHVS and CDR2 FQNEAQ come from the germline V gene. Trimming shortened V by 5 bases and J by 5 bases, and 15 bases separated the two germline ends. The CDR3 sequence is 14 residues long. CDR3 in DNA: TGTGCCAGCAGCCGGATAAGGGGCCGTACTGAAGCTTTCTTT. This gives the protein CASSRIRGRTEAFF.

The rearrangement links TRBV6-6 to TRBJ2-4; 8 bases align to TRBD1. This CDR3 region has 14 residues. J was trimmed by 11 bases and V by 2 bases; bases with no gene match: 8. The germline gives CDR1 MNHNY, CDR2 SVGAGI (reference sequence). The CDR3 loop reads CASSYGGQDVVQYF. The CDR3 DNA sequence: TGTGCCAGCAGTTACGGGGGACAGGATGTGGTTCAGTACTTC.

This clone was counted a few times. J is TRBJ2-7 and V is TRBV6-6; D unresolved. The germline V gene has CDR1 MNHNY and CDR2 SVGAGI (reference sequence). V lost 6 bases to trimming and J lost 3 bases, with 9 bases between them. The CDR3 length is 12 residues. Written as DNA, the CDR3 is TGTGCCAGCAGAGACTCGGACTACGAGCAGTACTTC. This codes for CASRDSDYEQYF.

This clone was seen a few times. The V and J genes are TRBV5-1 and TRBJ2-1; TRBD2 aligns across 9 bases. The CDR3 has 14 amino acids. The V gene end was trimmed by 4 bases and the J gene end by 4 bases; junction bases not matched to a gene: 3. Germline V lookup: CDR1 SGHRS, CDR2 YFSETQ. CDR3 protein: CASSGTSPYNEQFF. The CDR3 DNA follows: TGCGCCAGCAGCGGGACTAGCCCTTACAATGAGCAGTTCTTC.